The rows below give T cell receptor beta chains drawn from one sample of a study of shared clonotypes between healthy human individuals. Method: immunoSEQ multiplex PCR; TCRdb's copy keeps in-frame clones and lacks some. The sample lists about 1.9 million clones, around 95% occurring once. Sequenced input: naive CD8+ T cells from PBMCs. Source of these receptors: a man in his late teens or twenties in good health. Some clones in this sample may be carry-over from other donors' samples. The CDR3 runs from the conserved cysteine through the conserved F or W. D genes are given only for firm matches. Where a row states a size, it is once, few, many or the class of an expanded clone; other rows omit it.

TRBJ2-5 | TRBV9 | - | TRBD1 | TGTGCCAGCAGCGTAGCTCTGGGGACAGGCGAGGAGACCCAGTACTTC | CASSVALGTGEETQYF
TRBJ2-1 | TRBV5-6 | - | - | TGTGCCAGCAGCTTGGCGTTGAATGAGCAGTTCTTC | CASSLALNEQFF
TRBJ1-1 | TRBV7-6 | - | - | TGTGCCAGCAGCCCAATCCGTTCGGGCACTGAAGCTTTCTTT | CASSPIRSGTEAFF
TRBJ1-2 | TRBV27 | once | - | TGTGCCAGCAGTTTATCCCCTAGAAACTATGGCTACACCTTC | CASSLSPRNYGYTF
TRBJ2-1 | TRBV9 | - | TRBD2 | TGTGCCAGCAGCGGACTAGCGGGAGCGAGCTACAATGAGCAGTTCTTC | CASSGLAGASYNEQFF
TRBJ2-3 | TRBV6-5 | - | - | TGTGCCAGCAGTTACGTTAGGGTTGCAGATACGCAGTATTTT | CASSYVRVADTQYF
TRBJ2-7 | TRBV30 | - | - | TGTGCTCTCACCGAAGATATGGACGAGCAGTACTTC | CALTEDMDEQYF
TRBJ2-5 | TRBV5-1 | - | TRBD1 | TGCGCCAGCAGCTGGGGGACAGGGGGGCTCCAAGAGACCCAGTACTTC | CASSWGTGGLQETQYF
TRBJ2-3 | TRBV2 | - | - | TGTGCCAGCAGTGATCGAGACAGGTTCCCAGATACGCAGTATTTT | CASSDRDRFPDTQYF
TRBJ1-4 | TRBV6-1 | - | - | TGTGCCAGCAGCTCCGGGACAACAACTAATGAAAAACTGTTTTTT | CASSSGTTTNEKLFF
TRBJ1-5 | TRBV10-3 | - | - | TGTGCCATCAGTGACCCGACAGTACCTAGCAATCAGCCCCAGCATTTT | CAISDPTVPSNQPQHF
TRBJ1-2 | TRBV19 | - | - | TGTGCCAGTAGTATGCGTCAGTACTATGGCTACACCTTC | CASSMRQYYGYTF
TRBJ2-7 | TRBV30 | - | - | TGTGCCTGGAGTGTAGGGCGGTGGGGATACGAGCAGTACTTC | CAWSVGRWGYEQYF
TRBJ2-7 | TRBV6-1 | - | - | TGTGCCAGCAGGCCAGACACATACCCCAAGTACGAGCAGTACTTC | CASRPDTYPKYEQYF
TRBJ2-7 | TRBV27 | - | - | TGTGCCAGCAGTCGAGGGAGCGAGCAGTACTTC | CASSRGSEQYF
TRBJ2-2 | TRBV6-1 | - | TRBD2 | TGTGCCAGCAGTGCTAGGACTAGCGGGGGAGGACGGACCGGGGAGCTGTTTTTT | CASSARTSGGGRTGELFF
TRBJ2-7 | TRBV19 | - | - | TGTGCCAGTAAATCAAAACTGGGTCCCGTCTACGAGCAGTACTTC | CASKSKLGPVYEQYF
TRBJ2-7 | TRBV28 | - | - | TGTGCCAGCAGAGAGACGGTTTACGAGCAGTACTTC | CASRETVYEQYF
TRBJ2-7 | TRBV27 | few | - | TGTGCCAGCACTTCCATCTCCTACGAGCAGTACTTC | CASTSISYEQYF
TRBJ1-5 | TRBV5-5 | once | - | TGTGCCAGCAGCTTCTGGCCAGGGGAACAGCCCCAGCATTTT | CASSFWPGEQPQHF
TRBJ2-3 | TRBV6-5 | - | - | TGTGCCAGCAGTTATCGACCACGAGATACGCAGTATTTT | CASSYRPRDTQYF
TRBJ2-2 | TRBV19 | - | - | TGTGCCAGTAGTATAGATCGTTACAGGGAACTTGGGGAGCTGTTTTTT | CASSIDRYRELGELFF
TRBJ1-2 | TRBV5-6 | - | - | TGTGCCAGCAGCAACGTATTTACCTCCCTTAACTATGGCTACACCTTC | CASSNVFTSLNYGYTF
TRBJ2-6 | TRBV7-2 | - | - | TGTGCCAGCAGCTCGAGACAGACCTCTGGGGCCAACGTCCTGACTTTC | CASSSRQTSGANVLTF
TRBJ2-7 | TRBV19 | - | - | TGTGCCAGTAGTGACACCTACGAGCAGTACTTC | CASSDTYEQYF
TRBJ2-7 | TRBV27 | - | TRBD2 | TGTGCCAGCAGTCTGGGACTAACCTACGAGCAGTACTTC | CASSLGLTYEQYF
TRBJ2-1 | TRBV4-1 | - | TRBD2 | TGCGCCAGCAGCCATCGCCTAGCGGGAGCAAGCTCCTACAATGAGCAGTTCTTC | CASSHRLAGASSYNEQFF
TRBJ2-7 | TRBV10-3 | - | TRBD1 | TGTGCCATCAGTGAGACAGGGGCGACCCACGAGCAGTACTTC | CAISETGATHEQYF
TRBJ2-3 | TRBV28 | - | TRBD2 | TGTGCCAGCAGTCCCCGGGAGGGCTCGGGGGATACGCAGTATTTT | CASSPREGSGDTQYF
TRBJ1-5 | TRBV19 | - | TRBD1 | TGTGCCAGTAGATCCCGACAGGGAGATCAGCCCCAGCATTTT | CASRSRQGDQPQHF
TRBJ2-1 | TRBV28 | - | - | TGTGCCAGCAGTCTGGGCGGAAGCTCCTACAATGAGCAGTTCTTC | CASSLGGSSYNEQFF
TRBJ2-7 | TRBV28 | - | TRBD2 | TGTGCCAGCAGTCCCATAGATAGCGGGCTCTCCTACGAGCAGTACTTC | CASSPIDSGLSYEQYF
TRBJ2-7 | TRBV7-8 | - | - | TGTGCCAGCAGCCCCCTCTTGGTAGGGACGGACCGTTACGAGCAGTACTTC | CASSPLLVGTDRYEQYF
TRBJ2-3 | TRBV28 | - | - | TGTGCCAGCAGTATTCCCCAGTGGTTCGAAAAAAGCACAGATACGCAGTATTTT | CASSIPQWFEKSTDTQYF
TRBJ2-1 | TRBV15 | - | - | TGTGCCACCAGCAGAGATGGGAATTCCTACAATGAGCAGTTCTTC | CATSRDGNSYNEQFF
TRBJ2-1 | TRBV4-2 | - | - | TGTGCCAGCAGCCAAGAAACAATGGACAATGAGCAGTTCTTC | CASSQETMDNEQFF
TRBJ1-3 | TRBV2 | - | TRBD1 | TGTGCCAGCGTCGTCCGGGACAGAGGGTCCGGAAACACCATATATTTT | CASVVRDRGSGNTIYF
TRBJ2-3 | TRBV19 | - | - | TGTGCCAGTACCCCGTCCCATTTCCTCACAGATACGCAGTATTTT | CASTPSHFLTDTQYF
TRBJ2-6 | TRBV28 | once | TRBD1 | TGTGCCAGCAGTTCCGGGACAGGGGGCTCTGGGGCCAACGTCCTGACTTTC | CASSSGTGGSGANVLTF
TRBJ2-1 | TRBV6-1 | - | - | TGTGCCAGCAGTGAAGCGGTTCTTTCGGGGAATGAGCAGTTCTTC | CASSEAVLSGNEQFF
TRBJ2-5 | TRBV5-4 | - | TRBD2 | TGTGCCAGCAGCCCCGGTTTGGGGACTAGGGGGCAAGAGACCCAGTACTTC | CASSPGLGTRGQETQYF
TRBJ2-5 | TRBV10-2 | few | - | TGCGCCAGCAGTGGACACTTTGAGGAGACCCAGTACTTC | CASSGHFEETQYF
TRBJ2-1 | TRBV7-3 | - | TRBD2 | TGTGCCAGCAGCTTGGTGGGAGGGCCCTTGGATGAGCAGTTCTTC | CASSLVGGPLDEQFF
TRBJ2-7 | TRBV5-4 | - | TRBD1 | TGTGCCAGCAGCCCGGACAGGGGGAGGCCCTACGAGCAGTACTTC | CASSPDRGRPYEQYF
TRBJ2-3 | TRBV9 | - | - | TGTGCCAGCAGCGTAGCTAGGGCTACAGATACGCAGTATTTT | CASSVARATDTQYF
TRBJ2-3 | TRBV7-6 | - | - | TGTGCCAGCAGCTTAGATGGGGCTAGCCGCACAGATACGCAGTATTTT | CASSLDGASRTDTQYF
TRBJ2-7 | TRBV27 | - | - | TGTGCCAGCAGTAGCCAACGTCAGGGCTCCTACGAGCAGTACTTC | CASSSQRQGSYEQYF
TRBJ2-7 | TRBV27 | - | TRBD1 | TGTGCCAGCAGTTTAAGGGGCCCAGGGGGCTACGAGCAGTACTTC | CASSLRGPGGYEQYF
TRBJ1-4 | TRBV6-1 | - | - | TGTGCCGGGAGGGACGAGCTTAATGAAAAACTGTTTTTT | CAGRDELNEKLFF